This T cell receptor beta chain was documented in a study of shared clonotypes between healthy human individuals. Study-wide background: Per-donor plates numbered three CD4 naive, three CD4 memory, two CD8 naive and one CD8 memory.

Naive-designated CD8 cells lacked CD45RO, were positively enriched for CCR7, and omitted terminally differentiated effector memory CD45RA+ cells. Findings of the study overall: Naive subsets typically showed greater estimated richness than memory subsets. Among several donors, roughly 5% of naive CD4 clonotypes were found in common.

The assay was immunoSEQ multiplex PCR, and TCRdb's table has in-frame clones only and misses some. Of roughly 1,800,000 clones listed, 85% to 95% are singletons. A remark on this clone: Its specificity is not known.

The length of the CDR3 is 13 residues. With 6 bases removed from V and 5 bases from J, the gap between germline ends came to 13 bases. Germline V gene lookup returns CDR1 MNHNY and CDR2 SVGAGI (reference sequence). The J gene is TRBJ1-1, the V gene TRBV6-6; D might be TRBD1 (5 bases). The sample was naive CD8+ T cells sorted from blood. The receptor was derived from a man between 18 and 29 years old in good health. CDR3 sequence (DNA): TGTGCCAGCAGCCACCTCGGGGCTACTGAAGCTTTCTTT. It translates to CASSHLGATEAFF.